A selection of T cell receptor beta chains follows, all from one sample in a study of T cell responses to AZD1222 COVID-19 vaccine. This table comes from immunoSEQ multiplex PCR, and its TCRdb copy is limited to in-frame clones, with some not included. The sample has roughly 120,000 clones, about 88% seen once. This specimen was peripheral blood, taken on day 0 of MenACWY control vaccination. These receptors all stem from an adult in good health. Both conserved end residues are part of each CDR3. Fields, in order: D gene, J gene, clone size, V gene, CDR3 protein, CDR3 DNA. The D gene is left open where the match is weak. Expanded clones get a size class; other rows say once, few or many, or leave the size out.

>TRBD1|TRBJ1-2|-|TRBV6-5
CASSAGGQGGYGYTF
TGTGCCAGCAGCGCCGGGGGACAGGGGGGCTATGGCTACACCTTC
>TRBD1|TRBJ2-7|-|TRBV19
CASNKRTGAPSEQYF
TGTGCCAGTAATAAGAGGACAGGGGCCCCCAGCGAGCAGTACTTC
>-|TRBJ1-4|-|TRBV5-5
CASSWGSNNEKLFF
TGTGCCAGCAGCTGGGGAAGTAACAATGAAAAACTGTTTTTT
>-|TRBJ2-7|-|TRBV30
CAWSDPLRESGEQYF
TGTGCCTGGAGTGACCCCCTCCGGGAGAGTGGTGAGCAGTACTTC
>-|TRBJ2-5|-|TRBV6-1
CASSDRDQETQYF
TGTGCCAGCAGTGACAGGGACCAAGAGACCCAGTACTTC
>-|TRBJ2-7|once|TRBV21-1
CASSNVGLAGGREQYF
TGTGCCAGCAGCAACGTTGGACTAGCGGGAGGACGCGAGCAGTACTTC
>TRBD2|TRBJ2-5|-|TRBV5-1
CASSTGLAGGALQETQYF
TGCGCCAGCAGCACTGGACTAGCGGGAGGGGCGTTACAAGAGACCCAGTACTTC
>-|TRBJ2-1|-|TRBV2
CASSQDRKRDNEQFF
TGTGCCAGCAGTCAAGACAGGAAGCGGGACAATGAGCAGTTCTTC
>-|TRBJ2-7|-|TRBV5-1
CASSWVQGYEQYF
TGCGCCAGCAGCTGGGTACAGGGCTACGAGCAGTACTTC
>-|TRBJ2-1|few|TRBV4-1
CASSQDYLLRHNEQFF
TGCGCCAGCAGCCAAGACTACCTCCTTAGGCACAATGAGCAGTTCTTC
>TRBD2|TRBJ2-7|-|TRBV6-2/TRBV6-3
CASSYGLADYEQYF
TGTGCCAGCAGTTACGGACTAGCTGACTACGAGCAGTACTTC
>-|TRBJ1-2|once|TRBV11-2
CASSLDGRTGGYTF
TGTGCCAGCAGCTTAGATGGGCGGACGGGTGGCTACACCTTC
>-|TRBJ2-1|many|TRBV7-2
CASSLAGGVEQFF
TGTGCCAGCAGCTTAGCGGGAGGTGTTGAGCAGTTCTTC
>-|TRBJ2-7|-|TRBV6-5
CASRRRSGVYEQYF
TGTGCCAGCAGACGGAGATCAGGGGTCTACGAGCAGTACTTC
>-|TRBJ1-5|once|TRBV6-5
CAIRTESNQPQHF
TGTGCCATCCGGACCGAGAGCAATCAGCCCCAGCATTTT
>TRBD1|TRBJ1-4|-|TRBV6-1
CASSGTGGATNEKLFF
TGTGCCAGCAGTGGGACAGGGGGGGCAACTAATGAAAAACTGTTTTTT
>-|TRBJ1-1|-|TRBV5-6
CASSLPGVMNTEAFF
TGTGCCAGCAGCTTGCCAGGGGTGATGAACACTGAAGCTTTCTTT
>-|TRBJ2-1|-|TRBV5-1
CASSRNLNEQFF
TGCGCCAGCAGCCGTAACCTCAATGAGCAGTTCTTC
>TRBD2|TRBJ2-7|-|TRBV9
CASSAGLSGRAYEQYF
TGTGCCAGCAGCGCCGGACTTAGCGGGAGGGCCTACGAGCAGTACTTC
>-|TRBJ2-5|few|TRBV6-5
CASRRTGIQETQYF
TGTGCCAGCAGGAGAACAGGGATCCAAGAGACCCAGTACTTC
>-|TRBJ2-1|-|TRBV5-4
CASRRDVSSYNEQFF
TGTGCCAGCAGGCGTGATGTCAGCTCCTACAATGAGCAGTTCTTC
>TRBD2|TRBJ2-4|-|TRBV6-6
CASSHRLAGGKNIQYF
TGTGCCAGCAGCCATCGACTAGCGGGAGGGAAAAACATTCAGTACTTC
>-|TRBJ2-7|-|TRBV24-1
CATSDGYEQYF
TGTGCCACCAGTGATGGCTACGAGCAGTACTTC
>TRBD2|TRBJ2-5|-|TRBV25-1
CASRPGTSGLETQYF
TGTGCCAGCAGACCCGGGACTAGCGGATTAGAGACCCAGTACTTC
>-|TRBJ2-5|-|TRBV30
CAWSVNQETQYF
TGTGCCTGGAGTGTGAACCAAGAGACCCAGTACTTC
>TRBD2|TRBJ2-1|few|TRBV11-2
CASSSAAGRGLGNEQFF
TGTGCCAGCAGCTCCGCAGCGGGGAGGGGACTCGGCAATGAGCAGTTCTTC
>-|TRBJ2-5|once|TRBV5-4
CASSLPAGEAGETQYF
TGTGCCAGCAGCTTACCCGCTGGGGAGGCCGGGGAGACCCAGTACTTC
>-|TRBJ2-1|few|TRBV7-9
CASSFTQQFF
TGTGCCAGCAGCTTTACCCAGCAGTTCTTC
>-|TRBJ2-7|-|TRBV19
CASSEGRPYEQYF
TGTGCCAGTAGTGAGGGACGGCCCTACGAGCAGTACTTC
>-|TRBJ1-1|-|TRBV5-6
CASSLRTEAFF
TGTGCCAGCAGCTTGCGCACTGAAGCTTTCTTT
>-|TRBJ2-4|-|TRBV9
CASSLDPETKNIQYF
TGTGCCAGCAGCCTAGATCCCGAGACCAAAAACATTCAGTACTTC
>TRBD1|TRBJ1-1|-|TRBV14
CASSHRWRQGLAEAFF
TGTGCCAGCAGCCACCGTTGGAGACAGGGTTTAGCTGAAGCTTTCTTT